This entry features one T cell receptor beta chain sequence. What it binds is unknown. This entry comes from a study of cytomegalovirus exposure and HLA in healthy donors. Broader study findings: Later analysis found that TCR beta chains associated with HLA were more clonally expanded than other, equally common chains. Productive rates of about 90% or about 30% were seen for most TCR beta V segments in an earlier analysis. A later analysis linked 15,000 to 20,000 TCR beta sequences to HLA alleles at 0.05 false discovery rate.

Use of 60 Vbeta and 13 Jbeta primers characterized the PCR. This table comes from immunoSEQ multiplex PCR, and its TCRdb copy is limited to in-frame clones, with some not included. The sample has about 98,000 clones; around 68% are singletons. This CDR3 spans 14 amino acids. Germline values: CDR1 LGHNA, CDR2 YNFKEQ. Germline trimming cut 3 bases from V and 1 base from J; bases unmatched to any gene: 1. The TCR originated in a female donor in good health and CMV-seronegative. The gene calls are TRBV4-2 and TRBJ2-3; TRBD2 matches 7 bases. The sample taken for sequencing was PBMCs. The CDR3: CASSQGGGTDTQYF. The CDR3 DNA follows: TGTGCCAGCAGCCAGGGGGGGGGCACAGATACGCAGTATTTT.